These 3 T cell receptor beta chains were sequenced from one sample in a study of CD4 T cells in relation to SARS-CoV-2 and coronaviruses. Profiled with immunoSEQ multiplex PCR; TCRdb holds only in-frame clones, not every one. Of approximately 20,000 clones in the sample, roughly four fifths are singletons; the top ten hold 21%. The antigens of these receptors remain unknown. The unexposed donors gave CD4+ T cells in about 2011-2018, prior to COVID-19. After about 10 days of culture, CD4+ T cells were isolated. Sequenced: CD4+ T cells from PBMCs, cultured in vitro. Every receptor here comes from a human donor in good health.

The chain couples TRBV2 to TRBJ1-5; D gene unclear. Looked up from germline, CDR1 is SNHLY and CDR2 is FYNNEI. Trimming cost V 4 bases and J 4 bases, with 5 bases left between them. The CDR3 extends over 12 amino acids. CDR3 in amino acids: CASSGGNQPQHF. The DNA for the CDR3 is TGTGCCAGCAGTGGGGGAAATCAGCCCCAGCATTTT.

This clone turned up a few times. The chain combines TRBV19 with TRBJ1-1, with D uncertain. Trimming left V 9 bases short and J 3 bases short, with 14 bases between. The CDR3 runs 13 residues. CDR1 is LNHDA and CDR2 is SQIVND in the germline V gene (reference sequence). DNA for the CDR3: TGTGCCAGCAAGGAGGAAAGGGACACTGAAGCTTTCTTT. Protein: CASKEERDTEAFF.

The chain combines TRBV18 with TRBJ1-2; a possible D gene is TRBD1 (5 bases). CDR3 length equals 13 residues. The V end was cut by 4 bases, the J end by 0 bases, with 6 bases between. Germline CDR1 is KGHSH and CDR2 is LQKENI. CDR3 in amino acids: CASSLQANYGYTF. In DNA form, the CDR3 reads TGTGCCAGCTCACTACAGGCTAACTATGGCTACACCTTC.